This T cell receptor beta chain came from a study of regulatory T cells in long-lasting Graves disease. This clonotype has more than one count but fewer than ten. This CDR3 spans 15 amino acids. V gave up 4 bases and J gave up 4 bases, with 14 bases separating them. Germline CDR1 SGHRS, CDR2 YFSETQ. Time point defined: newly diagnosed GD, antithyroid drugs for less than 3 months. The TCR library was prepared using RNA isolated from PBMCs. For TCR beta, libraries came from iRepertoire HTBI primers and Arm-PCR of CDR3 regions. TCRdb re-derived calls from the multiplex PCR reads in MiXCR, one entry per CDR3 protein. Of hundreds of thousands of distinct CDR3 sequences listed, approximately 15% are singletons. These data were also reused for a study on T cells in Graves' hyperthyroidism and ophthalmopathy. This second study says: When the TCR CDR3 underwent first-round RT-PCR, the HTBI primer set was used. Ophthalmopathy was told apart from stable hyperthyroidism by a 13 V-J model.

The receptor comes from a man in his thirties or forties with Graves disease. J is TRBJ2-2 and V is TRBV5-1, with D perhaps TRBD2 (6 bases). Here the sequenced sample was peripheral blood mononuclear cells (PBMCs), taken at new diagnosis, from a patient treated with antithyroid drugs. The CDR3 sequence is CASSPVRRGTGELFF. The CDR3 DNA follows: TGCGCCAGCAGCCCCGTCCGGAGGGGCACCGGGGAGCTGTTTTTT.